These T cell receptor beta chains were read from a single sample in a study of identical twins. TCRdb independently ran MiXCR on the 5' RACE reads; one entry per CDR3 protein. Among 1.5 million to 2 million distinct CDR3 sequences, less than 40% were seen once, and the ten largest hold roughly 0.3%. The specimen sequenced was cord blood. The origin of the receptors is a newborn girl in good health. Both conserved end residues are part of each CDR3. A D gene is named only where the DNA matches it firmly. Clone sizes are given selectively: once, few, many, or a class where the clone is expanded.

J gene,D gene,clone size,V gene,CDR3 DNA,CDR3 protein
TRBJ2-3,NA,NA,TRBV2,TGTGCCAGCAGTGAAAGGGCGCCAGCAGATACGCAGTATTTT,CASSERAPADTQYF
TRBJ2-3,TRBD2,once,TRBV6-1,TGTGCCAGCTCGCGGGAGAGCAGGGCAGATACGCAGTATTTT,CASSRESRADTQYF
TRBJ1-1,NA,NA,TRBV3-1,TGTGCCAGCAGCCCCCCACCGGGACAATGGAACACTGAAGCTTTCTTT,CASSPPPGQWNTEAFF
TRBJ1-1,NA,once,TRBV5-1,TGCGCCAGCAGCTTGGACAGCAGGCGGAACACTGAAGCTTTCTTT,CASSLDSRRNTEAFF
TRBJ2-2,NA,once,TRBV7-2,TGTGCCAGCAGCTTCCGGACTACGAACACCGGGGAGCTGTTTTTT,CASSFRTTNTGELFF
TRBJ2-3,TRBD1,once,TRBV20-1,TGCAGTGCTAGGGGGTACAGGGGGCGGAGAGATACGCAGTATTTT,CSARGYRGRRDTQYF
TRBJ2-5,TRBD1,few,TRBV6-6,TGTGCCAGTCGGGACAGGGGGAAAGAGACCCAGTACTTC,CASRDRGKETQYF
TRBJ2-2,TRBD2,NA,TRBV27,TGTGCCAGCAGTTTCGGGACTAGCGAGAACACCGGGGAGCTGTTTTTT,CASSFGTSENTGELFF
TRBJ1-4,NA,few,TRBV20-1,TGCAGTGCTAGTCTCGAGAGCTTCGGGGAAAAACTGTTTTTT,CSASLESFGEKLFF
TRBJ2-1,NA,few,TRBV5-1,TGCGCCAGCAGCTTCCGACTCGTAACTGACTCCTACAATGAGCAGTTCTTC,CASSFRLVTDSYNEQFF
TRBJ1-5,TRBD1,NA,TRBV5-5,TGTGCCAGCAGCGGGACAGGAGTCAATCAGCCCCAGCATTTT,CASSGTGVNQPQHF
TRBJ2-7,NA,NA,TRBV7-2,TGTGCCAGCAGCTTAACCCACAATGAGCAGTACTTC,CASSLTHNEQYF
TRBJ2-7,NA,many,TRBV5-1,TGCGCCAGCAGCTTGGAACTCTCCTCCTACGAGCAGTACTTC,CASSLELSSYEQYF
TRBJ2-5,TRBD1,few,TRBV3-1,TGTGCCAGCAGCCCCTGGACAGGCAGGATACAAGAGACCCAGTACTTC,CASSPWTGRIQETQYF
TRBJ2-7,NA,NA,TRBV20-1,TGCAGTGCTAGGCCCAGCACCTACGAGCAGTACTTC,CSARPSTYEQYF
TRBJ2-1,TRBD2,NA,TRBV9,TGTGCCAGCAGCGTAGCGACTAGCGCCAGAGGGGAGCAGTTCTTC,CASSVATSARGEQFF
TRBJ2-7,TRBD1,few,TRBV6-5,TGTGCCAGCAGTTACCTCGGACAGGGGGCCTACGAGCAGTACTTC,CASSYLGQGAYEQYF
TRBJ2-7,TRBD1,NA,TRBV29-1,TGCAGCGTTGGGACAGGGTCCTACAATGAGCAGTACTTC,CSVGTGSYNEQYF
TRBJ2-5,NA,few,TRBV20-1,TGCAGTGCTAGAGATGGAGGAGTAGCCTGGGTCGAGACCCAGTACTTC,CSARDGGVAWVETQYF
TRBJ2-7,TRBD1,NA,TRBV24-1,TGTGCCGCTAGGCGAGGACAGGGGTGCTACGAGCAGTACTTC,CAARRGQGCYEQYF
TRBJ2-7,NA,NA,TRBV28,TGTGCCAGCAGTATGATGGGACGGAGTCCCTACGAGCAGTACTTC,CASSMMGRSPYEQYF
TRBJ2-2,NA,once,TRBV11-2,TGTGCCAGCAGCCGACAGTCCGTTACGACCGGGGAGCTGTTTTTT,CASSRQSVTTGELFF
TRBJ2-1,NA,many,TRBV6-1,TGTGCCAGCAGTGATGACATCGGGGAGCAGTTCTTC,CASSDDIGEQFF
TRBJ2-3,TRBD2,few,TRBV6-1,TGTGCCAGCAGTGAGGATAGTGCGGGGGGAGACAGCACAGATACGCAGTATTTT,CASSEDSAGGDSTDTQYF
TRBJ2-7,TRBD1,NA,TRBV19,TGTGCCAGCTCGGGACAGCTGCGTTACGAGCAGTACTTC,CASSGQLRYEQYF
TRBJ2-7,NA,once,TRBV28,TGTGCCAGCAAGTCTCAGGGATCCTCCTACGAGCAGTACTTC,CASKSQGSSYEQYF
TRBJ2-7,NA,NA,TRBV5-1,TGCGCCAGCAGCTTGGAGTGGAGCAATGAGCAGTACTTC,CASSLEWSNEQYF
TRBJ2-5,TRBD1,few,TRBV4-2,TGTGCCAGCAGCCAAGATCTACAGGGGCTACAAGAGACCCAGTACTTC,CASSQDLQGLQETQYF
TRBJ2-2,TRBD1,NA,TRBV6-1,TGTGCCAGCACCCGGGACAGGTTGAACACCGGGGAGCTGTTTTTT,CASTRDRLNTGELFF
TRBJ2-2,TRBD2,once,TRBV14,TGTGCCAGCAGCCAAGATGCACTAGCGGCGAACACCGGGGAGCTGTTTTTT,CASSQDALAANTGELFF
TRBJ2-5,NA,NA,TRBV11-2,TGTGCCAGCAGCCCCGGAGAAGCGGAGACCCAGTACTTC,CASSPGEAETQYF
TRBJ2-5,NA,few,TRBV12-3/TRBV12-4,TGTGCCAGCAGTTTACAGATGCTCCAAGAGACCCAGTACTTC,CASSLQMLQETQYF
TRBJ2-3,NA,NA,TRBV5-4,TGTGCCAGCAGCCCTCTGAGGGTGGGGCCCACAGATACGCAGTATTTT,CASSPLRVGPTDTQYF
TRBJ2-5,NA,few,TRBV12-3/TRBV12-4,TGTGCCAGCAGTTTTTGGCTAGGAGAGACCCAGTACTTC,CASSFWLGETQYF
TRBJ1-2,NA,NA,TRBV5-1,TGCGCCAGCAGCTTGGTCGGCGCATCCTCTTCTAACTATGGCTACACCTTC,CASSLVGASSSNYGYTF